The clone carrying this TCR beta chain appeared a few times. While infection was still active, Seattle patients were enrolled and then followed longitudinally. This sample was taken from a study of blood T cell repertoires in COVID-19. Germline CDR1 and CDR2: MGHRA and YSYEKL. This CDR3 contains 18 residues. The junction had 15 bases not matched to a gene; V was cut back by 4 bases and J by 1 base. TCRdb's table, derived via immunoSEQ multiplex PCR, lists solely in-frame clones and lacks some. Among a few hundred thousand clones listed, roughly 88% were seen once. The receptor was isolated from a woman in her twenties or thirties with COVID-19, enrolled during active disease. The sequencing sample was made of peripheral blood. The gene calls are TRBV4-1 and TRBJ2-7; 8 nucleotides align to TRBD2. This chain's CDR3 is CASSLAAVGGGKSYEQYF. CDR3 in DNA: TGCGCCAGCAGCCTCGCCGCAGTCGGCGGGGGGAAATCCTACGAGCAGTACTTC.